The 18 T cell receptor beta chains presented below share a single source sample, sequenced in a study of molecular identifiers for immune sequencing clone quantification. TCRdb itself ran the PCR reads through MiXCR, one entry per CDR3 protein. The data hold over 70,000 distinct CDR3 sequences, with 20% to 30% observed a single time. What was sequenced was naive CD8+ T cells from blood, with Jurkat cell RNA spiked in. Stated subset: FACS-sorted CD8+CD4-CCR7+CD45RA+ naive T cells. The source of these receptors is a human donor in good health. Some libraries in this study had Jurkat cell RNA spiked in.

At least ten counts were recorded for this clonotype. The CDR3 protein is CASSEVRTEAFF. CDR3 DNA: TGTGCCAGCAGTGAAGTCCGCACTGAAGCTTTCTTT. The chain has TRBV2 and TRBJ1-1; D remains unclear. Per germline, CDR1 SNHLY and CDR2 FYNNEI. This CDR3 comprises 12 residues. V was shortened by 1 base and J by 4 bases, with 4 bases between the two germline ends. Together with reference TRBV2 and TRBJ1-1, the CDR3 gives the full variable domain: EPEVTQTPSHQVTQMGQEVILRCVPISNHLYFYWYRQILGQKVEFLVSFYNNEISEKSEIFDDQFSVERPDGSNFTLKIRSTKLEDSAMYFCASSEVRTEAFFGQGTRLTVV.

For this clonotype: An end of the junction differs from the germline gene, which may be a read error. The DNA of the CDR3 is TGCGCCAGCAGCCCAGGACAGTACAATCAGCCCCAGCAATTT. This codes for CASSPGQYNQPQQF. The chain joins TRBV4-1 to TRBJ1-5; D perhaps matches TRBD1 (6 bases). The CDR3 is 14 residues long. Germline loops: CDR1 MGHRA, CDR2 YSYEKL.

This clonotype was seen at least ten times. The rearrangement links TRBV7-9 to TRBJ2-3; D is ambiguous. This CDR3 has 14 residues. From germline, CDR1 is SEHNR and CDR2 FQNEAQ (reference sequence). The V end was cut by 2 bases, the J end by 2 bases, with 8 bases between. The CDR3 loop is CASSLLGITDTQYF. CDR3 bases: TGTGCCAGCAGCTTACTCGGAATCACAGATACGCAGTATTTT.

The chain joins TRBV27 to TRBJ2-3; D ambiguous. Germline V gene data show CDR1 as MNHEY and CDR2 as SMNVEV (reference sequence). There are 16 residues in the CDR3. Trimming took off 5 bases at V and 0 bases at J, with 15 bases between the two ends. The CDR3 DNA reads as TGTGCCAGCAGTATGGGTGCGGAGATTAGCACAGATACGCAGTATTTT. Residues: CASSMGAEISTDTQYF.

The table lists this clonotype with many counts. The DNA of the CDR3 is TGTGCCAGCAGCTCTCCAGCAGCGGCTTACAATGAGCAGTTCTTC. It translates to CASSSPAAAYNEQFF. The chain links TRBV7-2 to TRBJ2-1; D is perhaps TRBD2 (5 bases). CDR1 is SGHTA and CDR2 is FQGNSA in the germline V gene. Trimming pared 4 bases from V and 4 bases from J, leaving 14 bases between. This CDR3 contains 15 residues.

This sequence joins TRBV15 and TRBJ2-2, with D maybe TRBD1 (6 bases). The CDR3 has 13 amino acids. Germline-derived CDR1 and CDR2 are LNHNV and YYDKDF (reference sequence). V was clipped by 4 bases and J by 6 bases, with 9 bases between them. The CDR3 here is CATSTKGAGELFF. The CDR3 DNA reads TGTGCCACCAGCACAAAGGGGGCCGGGGAGCTGTTTTTT.

The gene calls are TRBV6-5 and TRBJ1-1, with D perhaps matching TRBD1 (5 bases). This CDR3 has 14 residues. Trimming shortened V by 2 bases and J by 3 bases, and 10 bases separated the two germline ends. Germline-derived CDR1 and CDR2 are MNHEY and SVGAGI. The CDR3 DNA is TGTGCCAGCAGTTACGGGGCGGGGGACACTGAAGCTTTCTTT. As protein: CASSYGAGDTEAFF.

With respect to this clonotype: This may arise from a read error, as a much more abundant clone is one base away. The genes are TRBV30 and TRBJ2-2; the D gene is possibly TRBD2 (6 bases). The CDR3 covers 15 residues. Per the germline V gene, CDR1 is GTSNPN and CDR2 is SVGIG (reference sequence). CDR3 DNA: TGTGCCCGGAGTGTAACGGGGGTCGGCACCGGGGAGCTGTTTTTT. It yields the protein CARSVTGVGTGELFF.

The table lists this clonotype with many counts. The J gene is TRBJ1-1, the V gene TRBV5-1; no reliable D call. Trimming took off 0 bases at V and 11 bases at J, with 14 bases between the two ends. From germline, CDR1 is SGHRS and CDR2 YFSETQ. This CDR3 comprises 13 residues. The CDR3 sequence: CASSLDENLEAFF. CDR3 in DNA: TGCGCCAGCAGCTTGGATGAGAATTTGGAGGCTTTCTTT.

In the case of this clonotype: This may arise from a read error, as a much more abundant clone is one base away. The chain combines TRBV29-1 with TRBJ1-1, with D maybe TRBD1 (5 bases). CDR3 length: 11 residues. The germline V and J ends were trimmed by 3 bases and 9 bases, with 11 bases remaining between them. Looked up from germline, CDR1 is SQVTM and CDR2 is ANQGSEA. CDR3 region: CSVERDGQAFF. CDR3 in DNA: TGCAGCGTTGAGCGGGACGGTCAAGCTTTCTTT. Full variable domain (missing parts from reference TRBV29-1 and TRBJ1-1): SAVISQKPSRDICQRGTSLTIQCQVDSQVTMMFWYRQQPGQSLTLIATANQGSEATYESGFVIDKFPISRPNLTFSTLTVSNMSPEDSSIYLCSVERDGQAFFGQGTRLTVV.

CDR3 amino acids: CAISGPGLAGEETQYF. CDR3 sequence (DNA): TGTGCCATCAGTGGACCGGGACTAGCGGGAGAAGAGACCCAGTACTTC. The chain recombines TRBV10-3 with TRBJ2-5; 14 bases agree with TRBD2. V trimming: 4 bases; J trimming: 3 bases; junction bases outside the gene matches: 4. The CDR3 loop spans 16 amino acids. Germline V gene sequence: CDR1 ENHRY, CDR2 SYGVKD.

This clonotype showed up many times. The rearrangement links TRBV7-9 to TRBJ2-3; D could derive from TRBD1 or TRBD2 (6 bases each). CDR3 size: 15 residues. The germline gives CDR1 SEHNR, CDR2 FQNEAQ (reference sequence). Trimming cost V 7 bases and J 4 bases, with 18 bases left between them. CDR3 amino acids: CASNQRGESPDTQYF. The DNA for the CDR3 is TGTGCCAGCAACCAGAGGGGGGAGTCCCCAGATACGCAGTATTTT. Supplemented by reference TRBV7-9 and TRBJ2-3, the full variable domain reads DTGVSQNPRHKITKRGQNVTFRCDPISEHNRLYWYRQTLGQGPEFLTYFQNEAQLEKSRLLSDRFSAERPKGSFSTLEIQRTEQGDSAMYLCASNQRGESPDTQYFGPGTRLTVL.

This clonotype has a handful of counts. The chain recombines TRBV12-5 with TRBJ2-3; no definite D call. Germline CDR1 reads LGHNT; CDR2 reads FRNRAP. This CDR3 contains 13 residues. Trimming removed 5 bases from V and 5 bases from J, with 11 bases in between. CDR3 sequence: CASGAFGEDTQYF. The CDR3 DNA reads as TGTGCTAGTGGTGCCTTTGGGGAAGATACGCAGTATTTT.

This clonotype was seen ten or more times. The chain employs TRBV7-6 and TRBJ2-3, with TRBD2 matching over 11 bases. CDR3 size: 14 residues. The J segment lost 6 bases and the V segment lost 5 bases, leaving 4 bases of the junction unmatched. Germline lookup yields CDR1 SGHVS and CDR2 FNYEAQ. CDR3 nucleotides: TGTGCCAGCAGCCAAAGACTAGCGGGGGATACGCAGTATTTT. The encoded protein is CASSQRLAGDTQYF.

As to this clonotype: A much larger clone differs by one base, so this may be a read error. The rearrangement joins TRBV4-3 to TRBJ2-3; 11 nucleotides agree with TRBD2. Trimming cost V 3 bases and J 1 base; bases outside gene matches: 3. The CDR3 is 16 residues long. The V gene's germline CDR1 is LGHNA and CDR2 YSLEER. The CDR3 loop is CASSQRLAGRTDTQYF. The CDR3 nucleotides read TGCGCCAGCAGCCAGAGACTAGCGGGGCGCACAGATACGCAGTATTTT.

In its sample, this clonotype was seen many times. The chain is built from TRBV2 and TRBJ2-7; 7 bases fit TRBD1. The V gene's germline CDR1 is SNHLY and CDR2 FYNNEI. The CDR3 runs to 15 residues. V lost 4 bases to trimming and J lost 2 bases; unmatched junction nucleotides: 8. The DNA of the CDR3 is TGTGCCAGCAGTGTTAGCAGGGGGTTGACCTACGAGCAGTACTTC. It encodes CASSVSRGLTYEQYF.

This clonotype was counted between two and nine times. The rearrangement uses TRBV12-3 or TRBV12-4 and TRBJ1-5, with D possibly matching TRBD1 (5 bases). The germline V and J ends were trimmed by 5 bases and 1 base, with 9 bases remaining between them. The CDR3 totals 14 residues. CDR3 nucleotide sequence: TGTGCCAGCAGTCCAGGGCCGAGCAATCAGCCCCAGCATTTT. It codes for CASSPGPSNQPQHF.

This clonotype showed up many times. The chain joins TRBV7-2 to TRBJ2-5; D might be TRBD2 (6 bases). The CDR3 is 14 residues long. V gave up 8 bases and J gave up 5 bases, with 18 bases separating them. Germline CDR1 and CDR2: SGHTA and FQGNSA. The CDR3 spells CASAYPLGRETQYF. The CDR3 DNA reads as TGTGCCAGCGCATACCCCCTGGGGAGGGAGACCCAGTACTTC.